Below, 15 T cell receptor beta chains from the same sample are listed, as sequenced in a study of T cells expressing NK-cell markers. TCRdb reprocessed the 5' RACE reads, with one entry per CDR3 protein and no DNA. Seen in this sample are 200,000 to 300,000 distinct CDR3 sequences; the ten most common clones hold approximately 0.42%. The sample was blood T cells: a sorted CD56 or NKG2C T cell subset, CD4+ or CD8+ T cells, or bulk PBMC T cells (not recorded which). Receptors originate from a man aged 18 to 29 in good health.

This sequence joins TRBV20-1 and TRBJ2-5; TCRdb returns TRBD2, unconfirmable since there is no DNA. The CDR3 is 13 residues long. Germline V CDR1 and CDR2: DFQATT, SNEGSKA (reference sequence). CDR3 sequence reads: CSASFAKGQTQYF.

The chain is built from TRBV19 and TRBJ1-2. The CDR3 is made up of 15 amino acids. Germline V gene data show CDR1 as LNHDA and CDR2 as SQIVND (reference sequence). The CDR3 here is CASSIEGRQDYGYTF.

V is TRBV11-2 and J is TRBJ2-7; as DNA is missing, the TRBD1 call by TCRdb cannot be tested. The CDR3 extends over 18 amino acids. Germline loops: CDR1 SGHAT, CDR2 FQNNGV. The CDR3 loop is CASSLTPIAGGDSYEQYF.

V gene TRBV15 combines with J gene TRBJ1-1; TCRdb selects TRBD1, and the lack of DNA leaves this call unchecked. Germline V lookup: CDR1 LNHNV, CDR2 YYDKDF (reference sequence). The CDR3 loop spans 18 amino acids. The CDR3 protein is CATSRYPGTGDSNTEAFF. The entire variable domain, with the rest obtained from reference TRBV15 and TRBJ1-1, is as follows: DAMVIQNPRYQVTQFGKPVTLSCSQTLNHNVMYWYQQKSSQAPKLLFHYYDKDFNNEADTPDNFQSRRPNTSFCFLDIRSPGLGDTAMYLCATSRYPGTGDSNTEAFFGQGTRLTVV.

This chain connects TRBV11-2 to TRBJ1-4; TCRdb returns TRBD1, unconfirmable since there is no DNA. The CDR3 is 15 residues long. CDR1 is SGHAT and CDR2 is FQNNGV in the germline V gene. CDR3 loop: CASSSLQGSYEKLFF.

V and J are TRBV6-5 and TRBJ2-6. This CDR3 spans 17 amino acids. Germline V gene data show CDR1 as MNHEY and CDR2 as SVGAGI. The CDR3 sequence is CASSSTRPSGGANVLTF.

The V gene is TRBV29-1, the J gene TRBJ2-5; there is no DNA to check the TCRdb D call of TRBD1. CDR3 length: 12 residues. CDR1 is SQVTM and CDR2 is ANQGSEA in the germline V gene. CDR3 loop: CSVDQGEKTQYF.

This CDR3 is CASSLAPGLAGNYNEQFF. J is TRBJ2-1 and V is TRBV12-3 or TRBV12-4; the D call from TCRdb, TRBD2, cannot be confirmed without DNA. The CDR3 runs to 18 residues.

The rearrangement joins TRBV19 to TRBJ2-2; TCRdb's D call, TRBD1, is unchecked because there is no DNA. The germline gives CDR1 LNHDA, CDR2 SQIVND (reference sequence). CDR3 length: 13 residues. CDR3 in amino acids: CASSIRGPGELFF.

This sequence joins TRBV29-1 and TRBJ2-6. CDR3 size: 13 residues. CDR1 and CDR2 (germline): SQVTM, ANQGSEA. Here the CDR3 reads CSVTPSGANVLTF.

The rearrangement links TRBV6-6 to TRBJ1-1; TCRdb calls TRBD1, which cannot be checked without DNA. CDR1 is MNHNY, CDR2 SVGAGI, per germline (reference sequence). The CDR3 contains 14 residues. The CDR3 loop is CASVAGQLNTEAFF.

V gene TRBV12-3 or TRBV12-4 combines with J gene TRBJ2-1; TCRdb indicates TRBD2, and absent DNA this call remains unverified. The CDR3 sequence is 15 residues long. The CDR3 region is CASSPGLPKPDEQFF.

The chain carries TRBV24-1 and TRBJ2-2; TCRdb returns TRBD1, unconfirmable since there is no DNA. CDR1 and CDR2 from the germline V gene are KGHDR and SFDVKD. The CDR3 sequence is 13 residues long. The CDR3 reads CATSRDNTGELFF.

The chain couples TRBV20-1 to TRBJ2-5. Germline assignment: CDR1 DFQATT and CDR2 SNEGSKA (reference sequence). CDR3 size: 14 residues. Here the CDR3 reads CSARDSGSHETQYF.

This chain uses TRBV5-1 with TRBJ2-1; without DNA, the TCRdb call of TRBD2 cannot be checked. This CDR3 is 16 amino acids long. Germline CDR1 and CDR2: SGHRS and YFSETQ. The CDR3 spells CASSSRSSGSTNEQFF.